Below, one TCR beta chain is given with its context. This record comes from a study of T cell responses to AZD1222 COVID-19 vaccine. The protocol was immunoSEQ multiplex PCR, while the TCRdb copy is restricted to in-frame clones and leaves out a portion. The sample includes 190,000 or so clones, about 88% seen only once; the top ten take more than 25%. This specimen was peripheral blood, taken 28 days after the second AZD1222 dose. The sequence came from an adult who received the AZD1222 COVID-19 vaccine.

The CDR3 protein is CASSLNPRLREQYF. The CDR3 coding sequence is TGTGCCAGCAGTTTAAATCCCCGCCTAAGAGAGCAGTACTTC. This sequence joins TRBV28 and TRBJ2-7; D ambiguous. Germline values: CDR1 MDHEN, CDR2 SYDVKM. The CDR3 has 14 amino acids. The V end lost 2 bases, the J end lost 7 bases, and 15 bases lay between the germline ends.